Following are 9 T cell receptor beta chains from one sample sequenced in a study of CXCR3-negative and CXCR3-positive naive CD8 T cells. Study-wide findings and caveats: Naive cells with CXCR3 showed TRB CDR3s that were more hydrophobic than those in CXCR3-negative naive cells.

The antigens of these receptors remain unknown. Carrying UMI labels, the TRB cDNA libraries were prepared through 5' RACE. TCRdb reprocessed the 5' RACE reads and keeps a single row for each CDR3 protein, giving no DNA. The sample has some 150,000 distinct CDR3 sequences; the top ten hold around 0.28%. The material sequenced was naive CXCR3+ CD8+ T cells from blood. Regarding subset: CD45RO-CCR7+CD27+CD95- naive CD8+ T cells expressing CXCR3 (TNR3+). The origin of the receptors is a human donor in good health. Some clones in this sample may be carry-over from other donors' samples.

The CDR3 region is CASSLLGVLREQFF. V gene TRBV18 combines with J gene TRBJ2-1; no DNA is available, so the TRBD2 call from TCRdb remains unchecked. The CDR3 runs to 14 residues. In germline, CDR1 is KGHSH, CDR2 LQKENI.

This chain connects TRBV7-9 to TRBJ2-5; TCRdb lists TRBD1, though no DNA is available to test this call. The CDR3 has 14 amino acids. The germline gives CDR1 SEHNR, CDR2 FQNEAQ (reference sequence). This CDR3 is CASRSTGTQETQYF.

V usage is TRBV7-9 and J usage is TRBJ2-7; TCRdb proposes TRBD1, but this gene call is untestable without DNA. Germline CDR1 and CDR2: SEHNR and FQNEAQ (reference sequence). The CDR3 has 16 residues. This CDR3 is CASSMAPGQGFYEQYF.

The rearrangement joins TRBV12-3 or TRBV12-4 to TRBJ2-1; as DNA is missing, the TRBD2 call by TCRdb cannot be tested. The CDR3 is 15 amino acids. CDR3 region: CASSPIAGSYNEQFF.

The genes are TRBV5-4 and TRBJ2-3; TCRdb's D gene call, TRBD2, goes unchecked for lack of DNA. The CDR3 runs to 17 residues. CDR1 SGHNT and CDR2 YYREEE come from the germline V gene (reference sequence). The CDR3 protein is CASSLDLSSGTTDTQYF. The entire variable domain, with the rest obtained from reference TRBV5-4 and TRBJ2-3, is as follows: ETGVTQSPTHLIKTRGQQVTLRCSSQSGHNTVSWYQQALGQGPQFIFQYYREEENGRGNFPPRFSGLQFPNYSSELNVNALELDDSALYLCASSLDLSSGTTDTQYFGPGTRLTVL.

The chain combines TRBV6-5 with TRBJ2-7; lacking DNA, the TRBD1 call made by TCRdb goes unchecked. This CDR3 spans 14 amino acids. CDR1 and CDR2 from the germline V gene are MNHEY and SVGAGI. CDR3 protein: CASSKSRDSYEQYF.

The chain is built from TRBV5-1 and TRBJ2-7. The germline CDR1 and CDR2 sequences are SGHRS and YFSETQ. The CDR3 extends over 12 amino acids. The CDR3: CASSLSGLEQYF. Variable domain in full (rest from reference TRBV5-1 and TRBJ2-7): KAGVTQTPRYLIKTRGQQVTLSCSPISGHRSVSWYQQTPGQGLQFLFEYFSETQRNKGNFPGRFSGRQFSNSRSEMNVSTLELGDSALYLCASSLSGLEQYFGPGTRLTVT.

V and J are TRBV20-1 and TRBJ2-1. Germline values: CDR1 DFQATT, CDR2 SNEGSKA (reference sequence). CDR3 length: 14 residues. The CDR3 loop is CSARNPSSYNEQFF.

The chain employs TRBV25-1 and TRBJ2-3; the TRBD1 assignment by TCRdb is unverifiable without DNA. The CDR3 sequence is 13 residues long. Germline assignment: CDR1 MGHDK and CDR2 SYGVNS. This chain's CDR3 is CASSEGATDTQYF.